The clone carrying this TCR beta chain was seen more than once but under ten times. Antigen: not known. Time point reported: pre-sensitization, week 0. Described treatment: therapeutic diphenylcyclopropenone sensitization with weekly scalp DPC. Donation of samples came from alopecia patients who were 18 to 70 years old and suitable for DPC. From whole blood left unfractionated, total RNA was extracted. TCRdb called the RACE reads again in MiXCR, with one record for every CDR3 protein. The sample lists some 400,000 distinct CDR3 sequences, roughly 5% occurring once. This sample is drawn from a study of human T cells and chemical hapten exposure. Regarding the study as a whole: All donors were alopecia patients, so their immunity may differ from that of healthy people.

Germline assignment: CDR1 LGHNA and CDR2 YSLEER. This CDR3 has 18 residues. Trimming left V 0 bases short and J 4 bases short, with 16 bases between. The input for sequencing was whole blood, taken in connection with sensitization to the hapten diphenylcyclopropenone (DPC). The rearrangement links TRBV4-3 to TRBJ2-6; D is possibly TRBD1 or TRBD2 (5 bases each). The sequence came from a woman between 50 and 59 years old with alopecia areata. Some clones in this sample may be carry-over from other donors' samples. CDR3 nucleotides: TGCGCCAGCAGCCAAGATAAGGGAGCAGGGAGCGGGGCCAACGTCCTGACTTTC. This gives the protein CASSQDKGAGSGANVLTF.